A single count supports the clone carrying this TCR beta chain. What it recognizes is unknown. This specimen belongs to a study of response to subunit inactivated influenza vaccine. Study-level results: The authors suggested that every seasonal influenza vaccination recruits few new T cells.

CDR3 length: 16 residues. Per germline, CDR1 MDHEN and CDR2 SYDVKM. Trimming took 6 bases from V and 3 from J; bases not matched to a gene: 13. A single record per CDR3 protein comes from TCRdb applying MiXCR to the RT-PCR reads. The repertoire consists of 630,000 or so distinct CDR3 sequences, with 15% to 19% occurring once and the leading ten covering approximately 10%. This TCR was recovered from a middle-aged man who received an inactivated influenza vaccine. Here the sequenced sample was PBMCs from blood, taken 11 to 12 days after vaccination. The chain has TRBV28 and TRBJ2-5, with 7 positions matching TRBD1. CDR3 region: CASSQTRYRGKETQYF. CDR3 nucleotides: TGTGCCAGCAGCCAGACCCGGTACAGGGGAAAAGAGACCCAGTACTTC.